These 23 T cell receptor beta chains share one sample of origin, sequenced in a study of OX40 agonist ivuxolimab in advanced cancers. Preparation of the library involved the immunoSEQ multiplex PCR assay. This immuneACCESS table, as held by TCRdb, lists in-frame sequences with V and J called but not all clones. Of the missing ones, under half trace to an unresolved V gene in checked studies; the others have no known cause. The sample contains 55,000 to 90,000 clones, roughly 80% of them found a single time. The top ten hold over 0.95% of the sample. The sample here was CD4+ or CD8+ T cells sorted from blood, taken in a trial of the OX40 agonist ivuxolimab. These TCRs come from an adult with an advanced solid tumor such as melanoma, head and neck, liver or kidney cancer.

This chain uses TRBV19 with TRBJ2-7; 7 nucleotides agree with TRBD1. CDR3 length: 13 residues. From germline, CDR1 is LNHDA and CDR2 SQIVND (reference sequence). Trimming removed 5 bases from V and 6 bases from J; junction bases left unmatched: 7. In DNA form, the CDR3 reads TGTGCCAGTAGTGCCGGACAGGTCGGCGAGCAGTACTTC. Translation: CASSAGQVGEQYF.

The CDR3 DNA is TGTGCCAGCAGCTTGGGGGACCGGCGGTCCCAGCATTTT. This translates into CASSLGDRRSQHF. The chain couples TRBV7-6 to TRBJ1-5; maybe TRBD1 (5 bases). The V end was cut by 3 bases, the J end by 11 bases, with 14 bases between. Germline assignment: CDR1 SGHVS and CDR2 FNYEAQ. The length of the CDR3 is 13 residues.

This chain joins TRBV5-6 and TRBJ1-2; 7 nucleotides align to TRBD1. Germline trimming cut 0 bases from V and 4 bases from J; bases unmatched to any gene: 3. The CDR3 runs to 14 residues. The germline gives CDR1 SGHDT, CDR2 YYEEEE. The CDR3 is CASSLAQGLYGYTF. Here the CDR3 DNA reads TGTGCCAGCAGCTTGGCACAGGGGCTCTATGGCTACACCTTC. Looking up the rest from reference TRBV5-6 and TRBJ1-2 gives the full variable domain: DAGVTQSPTHLIKTRGQQVTLRCSPKSGHDTVSWYQQALGQGPQFIFQYYEEEERQRGNFPDRFSGHQFPNYSSELNVNALLLGDSALYLCASSLAQGLYGYTFGSGTRLTVV.

This clone was counted a few times. This CDR3 is CATSRDKGGYYEQYF. In DNA, the CDR3 is TGTGCCACCAGCAGAGATAAGGGGGGATACTACGAGCAGTACTTC. V is TRBV15 and J is TRBJ2-7, with D perhaps matching TRBD1 or TRBD2 (6 bases each). Trimming took off 0 bases at V and 3 bases at J, with 12 bases between the two ends. The CDR3 consists of 15 residues. The germline V gene has CDR1 LNHNV and CDR2 YYDKDF (reference sequence).

This clone occurred once. This rearrangement joins TRBV6-1 to TRBJ1-1, with D hard to call. CDR1 and CDR2 (germline): MNHNS, SASEGT. The CDR3 consists of 16 residues. V was clipped by 2 bases and J by 1 base, with 14 bases between them. CDR3 in DNA: TGTGCCAGCAGTGAAAGTTGGGTTACTAAGAACACTGAAGCTTTCTTT. It is translated as CASSESWVTKNTEAFF.

The rearrangement links TRBV9 to TRBJ2-3; 11 bases are shared with TRBD2. V was pared by 1 base and J by 0 bases, with 16 bases of the junction left unmatched. This CDR3 has 21 residues. Germline CDR1 reads SGDLS; CDR2 reads YYNGEE. In DNA form, the CDR3 reads TGTGCCAGCAGCGTACGGTCCATGACTAGCGGGGTAACGTCTAGCACAGATACGCAGTATTTT. This codes for CASSVRSMTSGVTSSTDTQYF.

V gene TRBV6-1 combines with J gene TRBJ2-7; the D gene is possibly TRBD2 (5 bases). The CDR3 runs to 15 residues. V lost 6 bases and J lost 0, with 15 bases in between. Germline V lookup: CDR1 MNHNS, CDR2 SASEGT. The CDR3 is CASSASPAGSYEQYF. The CDR3 DNA is TGTGCCAGCAGCGCCTCGCCGGCGGGCTCCTACGAGCAGTACTTC.

On this clone itself: This CDR3 is also generated by other DNA sequences in the sample. The chain recombines TRBV7-2 with TRBJ1-1; D is unresolved. The CDR3 is 14 amino acids. Trimming took off 0 bases at V and 0 bases at J, with 5 bases between the two ends. Germline CDR1 and CDR2: SGHTA and FQGNSA. The CDR3 sequence: CASSLAGLNTEAFF. CDR3 nucleotide sequence: TGTGCCAGCAGCTTAGCCGGGTTGAACACTGAAGCTTTCTTT.

This clone was detected only once. This sequence joins TRBV30 and TRBJ2-1, with 7 bases aligning to TRBD2. The CDR3 extends over 13 amino acids. Germline V gives CDR1 GTSNPN, CDR2 SVGIG (reference sequence). The junction had 4 bases not matched to a gene; V was cut back by 2 bases and J by 6 bases. CDR3 loop: CAWSPSGGNEQFF. In nucleotides, the CDR3 is TGTGCCTGGAGTCCTAGCGGTGGCAATGAGCAGTTCTTC.

The chain links TRBV2 to TRBJ1-2, with TRBD1 as a possible D gene (6 bases). CDR1 and CDR2 from the germline V gene are SNHLY and FYNNEI. This CDR3 spans 12 amino acids. Trimming removed 11 bases at V and 6 bases at J, with 16 bases between. The CDR3 nucleotides read TGTGCCTCAACTGGAAGGGGGAATGGCTACACCTTC. The encoded protein is CASTGRGNGYTF.

The chain links TRBV11-3 to TRBJ2-3, with unresolved D. The germline V gene has CDR1 SGHNT and CDR2 YENEEA. Trimming shortened V by 5 bases and J by 5 bases, and 14 bases separated the two germline ends. There are 14 residues in the CDR3. The CDR3 DNA is TGTGCCAGCAGCGTGGTAGCCGAAGGAGATACGCAGTATTTT. It yields the protein CASSVVAEGDTQYF.

The chain employs TRBV6-6 and TRBJ2-1, with 12 bases identical to TRBD2. Looked up from germline, CDR1 is MNHNY and CDR2 is SVGAGI (reference sequence). CDR3 length: 16 amino acids. V lost 6 bases to trimming and J lost 0 bases; unmatched junction nucleotides: 3. The CDR3: CASSWTSGVSYNEQFF. The DNA of the CDR3 is TGTGCCAGCAGCTGGACTAGCGGGGTCTCCTACAATGAGCAGTTCTTC.

There are a few counts of this clone. This chain connects TRBV19 to TRBJ2-2, with D uncertain. Germline values: CDR1 LNHDA, CDR2 SQIVND (reference sequence). Between the trimmed V and J ends, which lost 10 bases and 7 bases, there was a span of 19 bases. The CDR3 contains 14 residues. The CDR3 reads CATSLKGGIGELFF. DNA of the CDR3: TGTGCCACCTCGTTGAAGGGCGGCATCGGGGAGCTGTTTTTT.

The V and J genes are TRBV15 and TRBJ2-5; D gene ambiguous. Trimming removed 0 bases at V and 5 bases at J, with 10 bases between. The CDR3 sequence is 14 residues long. The germline V gene has CDR1 LNHNV and CDR2 YYDKDF (reference sequence). The CDR3 protein is CATSRDRGLETQYF. In DNA form, the CDR3 reads TGTGCCACCAGCAGAGATCGTGGCTTGGAGACCCAGTACTTC.

V gene TRBV15 combines with J gene TRBJ2-3; TRBD1 agrees at 9 bases. Looked up from germline, CDR1 is LNHNV and CDR2 is YYDKDF (reference sequence). Trimming at V came to 5 bases and at J to 3 bases, leaving 9 bases not matched to a gene. The CDR3 has 16 amino acids. CDR3 DNA sequence: TGTGCCACCAGCGGGGGGACAGGGAGGGGAACAGATACGCAGTATTTT. Its protein product is CATSGGTGRGTDTQYF.

V usage is TRBV19 and J usage is TRBJ1-6; D is perhaps TRBD1 (6 bases). Trimming shortened V by 4 bases and J by 5 bases, and 9 bases separated the two germline ends. In germline, CDR1 is LNHDA, CDR2 SQIVND (reference sequence). CDR3 length equals 14 residues. The CDR3 DNA follows: TGTGCCAGTAGTAACCAGGGGAATAATTCACCCCTCCACTTT. Translating it yields CASSNQGNNSPLHF.

V and J are TRBV6-1 and TRBJ2-7; D remains ambiguous. V lost 0 bases and J lost 6, with 18 bases in between. CDR1 and CDR2 from the germline V gene are MNHNS and SASEGT. The CDR3 is made up of 16 amino acids. CDR3 region: CASSEALRRIEAEQYF. The DNA for the CDR3 is TGTGCCAGCAGTGAAGCGCTTCGGAGAATTGAGGCCGAGCAGTACTTC.

The chain joins TRBV5-1 to TRBJ2-7; D is perhaps TRBD1 (5 bases). The CDR3 consists of 13 residues. Germline V gene lookup returns CDR1 SGHRS and CDR2 YFSETQ. Deletions cut 4 bases from V and 3 bases from J, with 11 bases between. The CDR3 sequence: CASSPRTNYEQYF. The CDR3, as DNA: TGCGCCAGCAGCCCGCGGACAAACTACGAGCAGTACTTC.

The chain links TRBV4-1 to TRBJ1-4; 9 bases map to TRBD1. The CDR3 has 13 amino acids. In germline, CDR1 is MGHRA, CDR2 YSYEKL. V trimming: 8 bases; J trimming: 6 bases; junction bases outside the gene matches: 4. Written as DNA, the CDR3 is TGCGCCAGCGCCGGGACAGGGCATGAAAAACTGTTTTTT. Its protein is CASAGTGHEKLFF.

The chain recombines TRBV10-2 with TRBJ2-1, with D unresolved. Trimming left V 1 base short and J 7 bases short, with 8 bases between. The CDR3 has 13 amino acids. Germline V gives CDR1 WSHSY, CDR2 SAAADI. The CDR3 sequence: CASSEWVGNEQFF. In DNA, the CDR3 is TGCGCCAGCAGTGAGTGGGTTGGGAATGAGCAGTTCTTC.

J is TRBJ2-3 and V is TRBV29-1; weak D call: TRBD2 (5 bases). The CDR3 has 14 amino acids. Trimming stripped 7 bases from V and 2 bases from J, with 16 bases between. Per germline, CDR1 SQVTM and CDR2 ANQGSEA. DNA for the CDR3: TGCAGCGCCCCCCGGGGTTCCCCCACAGATACGCAGTATTTT. Its translation: CSAPRGSPTDTQYF.

J is TRBJ2-5 and V is TRBV6-1, with D hard to call. CDR3 size: 13 residues. V was trimmed by 6 bases and J by 1 base, leaving 9 bases between them. Germline V gene sequence: CDR1 MNHNS, CDR2 SASEGT. As DNA, the CDR3 is TGTGCCAGCAGCTTGAAGATCCAAGAGACCCAGTACTTC. This translates into CASSLKIQETQYF.

This chain links TRBV5-4 with TRBJ1-4, with D uncertain. The germline V gene encodes CDR1 SGHNT and CDR2 YYREEE (reference sequence). The CDR3 sequence is 14 residues long. Between the trimmed V and J ends, which lost 0 bases and 6 bases, there was a span of 9 bases. In nucleotides, the CDR3 is TGTGCCAGCAGCTTGGCCAGTGGTGATGAAAAACTGTTTTTT. Its protein product is CASSLASGDEKLFF.